This T cell receptor beta chain was captured by sequencing in a study of blood T cell repertoires in COVID-19. For the study at large: PBMCs, B-cell-depleted T cells, or T cells were the source of the cDNA or gDNA that made up the material.

Data came from immunoSEQ multiplex PCR; TCRdb stores just in-frame clones and leaves some out. The sample lists approximately 270,000 clones, about 91% occurring once. This clone has only one observation. This same CDR3 is encoded by further DNA sequences in the sample. The CDR3 covers 16 residues. Per germline, CDR1 SGHVS and CDR2 FNYEAQ. Deletions cut 5 bases from V and 4 bases from J, with 21 bases between. The chain couples TRBV7-6 to TRBJ2-7, with TRBD2 as a possible D gene (6 bases). This receptor was identified in a human donor in a cohort exposed to, infected with or recovered from COVID-19 (not recorded which). The donor label of this sample is uncertain. Sequencing was performed on PBMCs or T cells enriched from blood (not recorded which). Here the CDR3 DNA reads TGTGCCAGCAGCCCAACTGTTGGCGGGGTAGAATACGAGCAGTACTTC. Translation gives CASSPTVGGVEYEQYF.